This TCR beta chain came from a study of shared clonotypes between healthy human individuals. Profiled with immunoSEQ multiplex PCR; TCRdb holds only in-frame clones, not every one. The sample has some 2.1 million clones, around 95% seen once. The sample comprised naive CD4+ T cells sorted from blood. Subset in this sample: CD45RA+ positively selected. This receptor was identified in a man aged 18 to 29 in good health.

The CDR3 nucleotides read TGTGCCAGCAGTGGCTACGTCGGCTCTGGAAACACCATATATTTT. Amino acids: CASSGYVGSGNTIYF. The rearrangement joins TRBV6-1 to TRBJ1-3, with D hard to call. The germline gives CDR1 MNHNS, CDR2 SASEGT. This CDR3 contains 15 residues. The V end lost 4 bases, the J end lost 0 bases, and 10 bases lay between the germline ends.